This is a list of T cell receptor beta chains from one sample in a study of blood T cells in healthy people across ages. TCRdb re-analysed the 5' RACE reads in MiXCR, keeping a single row per CDR3 protein. Of about a million distinct CDR3 sequences in the sample, more than 30% were seen once. The sequencing sample was made of blood. Receptor source: a man aged 18-30 years in good health. Both conserved end residues are part of each CDR3. Each record gives: D gene, clone size, J gene, V gene, CDR3 protein, CDR3 DNA. D genes are given only for firm matches. The size of a clone is reported for some rows only, either as once, few or many, or as a class for expanded clones.

.,.,TRBJ2-1,TRBV20-1,CSAPPLRGYNEQFF,TGCAGTGCCCCCCCTCTTAGGGGCTACAATGAGCAGTTCTTC
.,.,TRBJ2-3,TRBV29-1,CSVEVPRGGEDTQYF,TGCAGCGTTGAAGTCCCCAGGGGAGGCGAAGATACGCAGTATTTT
TRBD2,few,TRBJ2-1,TRBV7-9,CASSQILAASYNEQFF,TGTGCCAGCAGCCAGATCCTAGCGGCTTCCTACAATGAGCAGTTCTTC
.,.,TRBJ1-5,TRBV28,CASSFPNIFAQHF,TGTGCCAGCAGTTTCCCCAACATTTTTGCCCAGCATTTT
.,.,TRBJ2-3,TRBV4-1,CASSQVRPGASTDTQYF,TGCGCCAGCAGCCAAGTCCGTCCGGGGGCTAGCACAGATACGCAGTATTTT
TRBD2,.,TRBJ2-1,TRBV3-1,CACSQSGLGRNEQFF,TGTGCCTGCAGCCAATCCGGACTAGGTCGGAATGAGCAGTTCTTC
.,many,TRBJ2-1,TRBV7-2,CASSLSSYNEQFF,TGTGCCAGCAGCCTGAGCTCCTACAATGAGCAGTTCTTC
.,.,TRBJ1-1,TRBV6-6,CASSPSKQGAFF,TGTGCCAGCAGTCCCTCGAAGCAAGGGGCTTTCTTT
.,few,TRBJ2-3,TRBV6-4,CASNTQGAGTDTQYF,TGTGCCAGCAATACTCAGGGTGCGGGCACAGATACGCAGTATTTT
.,.,TRBJ1-1,TRBV5-6,CASSLAGGPRNTEAFF,TGTGCCAGCAGCTTGGCCGGGGGACCGAGGAACACTGAAGCTTTCTTT
.,.,TRBJ2-5,TRBV11-3,CASSLGQEMTETQYF,TGTGCCAGCAGCTTAGGTCAGGAGATGACGGAGACCCAGTACTTC
.,.,TRBJ1-1,TRBV12-3/TRBV12-4,CASSWRRRPPTEAFF,TGTGCCAGCAGTTGGCGCAGGAGGCCCCCCACTGAAGCTTTCTTT
.,many,TRBJ2-3,TRBV7-2,CASSLAGITDTQYF,TGTGCCAGCAGCTTAGCGGGCATCACAGATACGCAGTATTTT
.,.,TRBJ2-5,TRBV7-2,CASSLDRVEGEQYF,TGTGCCAGCAGCTTAGACAGGGTTGAGGGTGAGCAGTACTTC
TRBD1,.,TRBJ2-3,TRBV7-2,CASSLTGGETDTQYF,TGTGCCAGCAGTCTCACAGGGGGCGAGACAGATACGCAGTATTTT
.,few,TRBJ1-1,TRBV4-2,CASSQEVSTEAFF,TGTGCCAGCAGCCAAGAGGTCTCCACTGAAGCTTTCTTT
TRBD1,.,TRBJ1-2,TRBV27,CATLDRGRMGYTF,TGTGCCACCCTGGACAGGGGTCGTATGGGCTACACCTTC
.,.,TRBJ2-2,TRBV19,CASSTHHSGTAGELFF,TGTGCCAGTAGTACCCACCACTCCGGGACGGCCGGGGAGCTGTTTTTT
TRBD1,.,TRBJ1-1,TRBV28,CAIRLRQGPEGAFF,TGTGCCATAAGGTTGCGACAGGGGCCCGAGGGGGCTTTCTTT
.,few,TRBJ1-4,TRBV5-1,CASSLRSGRGLFF,TGCGCCAGCAGCTTGAGGTCTGGACGGGGACTGTTTTTT
.,few,TRBJ1-1,TRBV6-5,CASSTLGRLEAFF,TGTGCCAGCAGCACCCTGGGACGACTAGAAGCTTTCTTT
TRBD1,.,TRBJ1-1,TRBV7-8,CASTGGQGKAEAFF,TGTGCCAGCACCGGAGGACAGGGAAAGGCTGAAGCTTTCTTT
.,.,TRBJ2-5,TRBV9,CASSVVDTIPFTGEQYF,TGTGCCAGCAGCGTAGTGGACACGATCCCTTTCACGGGTGAGCAGTACTTC
TRBD2,few,TRBJ2-1,TRBV7-2,CASSLRTSSHNEQFF,TGTGCCAGCAGCCTTCGGACTAGCTCTCACAATGAGCAGTTCTTC
TRBD1,.,TRBJ2-1,TRBV6-2/TRBV6-3,CASSYSKDRVSQTNEQFF,TGTGCCAGCAGTTACTCTAAGGACAGGGTTTCCCAAACCAATGAGCAGTTCTTC
TRBD1,once,TRBJ1-2,TRBV14,CASSQDPRGENYGYTF,TGTGCCAGCAGCCAAGACCCCAGGGGGGAAAACTATGGCTACACCTTC
.,few,TRBJ2-7,TRBV5-5,CASSPFLTTTGTYEQYF,TGTGCCAGCAGCCCATTTTTGACGACCACAGGTACCTACGAGCAGTACTTC
.,.,TRBJ1-2,TRBV7-9,CASSLSQAVSYTF,TGTGCCAGCAGCTTATCTCAGGCCGTATCCTACACCTTC
.,.,TRBJ2-5,TRBV29-1,CSVEEYQETQYF,TGCAGCGTTGAAGAGTACCAAGAGACCCAGTACTTC
.,.,TRBJ1-2,TRBV6-2/TRBV6-3,CASSVTEGYGYTF,TGTGCCAGCAGCGTGACCGAGGGCTATGGCTACACCTTC
.,.,TRBJ2-2,TRBV5-6,CASSPGSATGELFF,TGTGCCAGCAGCCCAGGCTCGGCCACCGGGGAGCTGTTTTTT
.,few,TRBJ2-1,TRBV6-6,CASSRGFNEQFF,TGTGCCAGCAGTCGAGGGTTTAATGAGCAGTTCTTC
.,few,TRBJ1-2,TRBV6-2/TRBV6-3,CASSSFGNYGYTF,TGTGCCAGCAGTTCGTTCGGGAACTATGGCTACACCTTC
TRBD1,few,TRBJ1-1,TRBV24-1,CATRDRREAFF,TGTGCCACCAGGGACAGGCGTGAAGCTTTCTTT
TRBD1,.,TRBJ1-1,TRBV19,CASRGQGLTEAFF,TGTGCCAGTAGGGGACAGGGTCTCACTGAAGCTTTCTTT
TRBD1,few,TRBJ2-1,TRBV7-8,CASSSPTGLTEQFF,TGTGCCAGCAGCTCACCGACAGGGTTGACTGAGCAGTTCTTC
TRBD1,few,TRBJ1-2,TRBV4-1,CASSPEGQGLYGYTF,TGCGCCAGCAGCCCAGAGGGACAGGGCCTATATGGCTACACCTTC
.,.,TRBJ1-1,TRBV9,CASSVSPRTLSDTEAFF,TGTGCCAGCAGCGTATCGCCGAGGACTCTGAGTGACACTGAAGCTTTCTTT
.,few,TRBJ2-5,TRBV29-1,CSVDLAVKETQYF,TGCAGCGTTGACTTGGCAGTGAAAGAGACCCAGTACTTC
.,.,TRBJ1-2,TRBV7-2,CASSLDQGDYGYTF,TGTGCCAGCAGCTTAGACCAGGGTGACTATGGCTACACCTTC
TRBD1,.,TRBJ1-5,TRBV20-1,CSAHHLRDRATQPQHF,TGCAGTGCTCACCACCTCCGGGACAGGGCGACTCAGCCCCAGCATTTT
.,.,TRBJ1-1,TRBV6-1,CASSEGGGGTEAFF,TGTGCCAGCAGTGAAGGAGGAGGAGGAACTGAAGCTTTCTTT
.,.,TRBJ2-1,TRBV5-1,CASSLAETTSYNEQFF,TGCGCCAGCAGCTTGGCCGAAACCACCTCCTACAATGAGCAGTTCTTC
.,.,TRBJ1-3,TRBV4-1,CASSLDRSGNTIYF,TGCGCCAGCAGCCTAGACCGCTCTGGAAACACCATATATTTT
.,.,TRBJ1-2,TRBV28,CASSPGPVKDHYGYTF,TGTGCCAGCAGTCCCGGACCTGTAAAGGATCACTATGGCTACACCTTC
TRBD2,.,TRBJ2-5,TRBV20-1,CSAGGLAGTSYNEQYF,TGCAGTGCTGGGGGACTAGCGGGGACCTCCTACAATGAGCAGTACTTC
.,.,TRBJ1-4,TRBV4-1,CASSPGEQYEKLFF,TGCGCCAGCAGCCCCGGGGAACAATATGAAAAACTGTTTTTT
TRBD1,.,TRBJ2-5,TRBV7-9,CASSLTGGNRETQYF,TGTGCCAGCAGTTTAACAGGGGGCAATCGAGAGACCCAGTACTTC
.,.,TRBJ2-7,TRBV30,CAWKRDGAYEQYF,TGTGCCTGGAAACGGGACGGAGCCTACGAGCAGTACTTC
.,few,TRBJ1-1,TRBV29-1,CSVAKAITEAFF,TGCAGCGTTGCGAAGGCGATCACTGAAGCTTTCTTT
.,few,TRBJ2-6,TRBV12-3/TRBV12-4,CASRTTGVDVLTF,TGTGCCAGCAGAACCACGGGGGTCGACGTCCTGACTTTC
TRBD1,few,TRBJ1-2,TRBV27,CASSFSGTGYYGYTF,TGTGCCAGCAGTTTTAGCGGGACAGGGTACTATGGCTACACCTTC
.,.,TRBJ1-2,TRBV4-3,CASSQKGGPRGYTF,TGCGCCAGCAGCCAAAAGGGGGGCCCGAGGGGCTACACCTTC